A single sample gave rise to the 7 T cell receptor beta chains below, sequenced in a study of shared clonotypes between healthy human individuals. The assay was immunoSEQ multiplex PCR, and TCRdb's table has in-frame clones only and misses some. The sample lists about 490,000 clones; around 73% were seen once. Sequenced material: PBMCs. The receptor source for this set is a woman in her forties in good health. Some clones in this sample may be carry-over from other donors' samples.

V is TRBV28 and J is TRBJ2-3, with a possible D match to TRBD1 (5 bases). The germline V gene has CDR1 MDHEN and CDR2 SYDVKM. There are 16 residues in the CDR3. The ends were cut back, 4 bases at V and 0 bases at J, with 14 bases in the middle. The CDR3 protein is CASSSVGGASTDTQYF. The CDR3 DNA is TGTGCCAGCAGTTCCGTCGGTGGGGCTAGCACAGATACGCAGTATTTT. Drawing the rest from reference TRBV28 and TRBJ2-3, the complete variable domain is DVKVTQSSRYLVKRTGEKVFLECVQDMDHENMFWYRQDPGLGLRLIYFSYDVKMKEKGDIPEGYSVSREKKERFSLILESASTNQTSMYLCASSSVGGASTDTQYFGPGTRLTVL.

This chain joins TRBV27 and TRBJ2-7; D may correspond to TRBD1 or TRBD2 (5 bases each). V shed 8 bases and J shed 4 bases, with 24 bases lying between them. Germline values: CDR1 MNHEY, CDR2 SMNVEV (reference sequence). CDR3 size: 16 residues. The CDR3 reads CASGRGRRWGLYEQYF. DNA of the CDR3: TGTGCCAGCGGACGGGGCCGGCGGTGGGGCCTTTACGAGCAGTACTTC.

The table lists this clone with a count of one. In DNA form, the CDR3 reads TGTGCCAGCAGCAAACGAACAGGGTGGGCCTATGGCTACACCTTC. This gives the protein CASSKRTGWAYGYTF. This chain links TRBV21-1 with TRBJ1-2; TRBD1, the table's D call, was not compared with the DNA. TRBV21-1 is deemed a pseudogene. The CDR3 length is 15 residues.

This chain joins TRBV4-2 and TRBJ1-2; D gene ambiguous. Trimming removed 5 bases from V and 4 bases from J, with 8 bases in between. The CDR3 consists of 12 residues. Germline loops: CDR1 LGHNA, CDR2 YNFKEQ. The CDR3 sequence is CASSFSSYGYTF. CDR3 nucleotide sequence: TGTGCCAGCAGCTTCTCCTCCTATGGCTACACCTTC.

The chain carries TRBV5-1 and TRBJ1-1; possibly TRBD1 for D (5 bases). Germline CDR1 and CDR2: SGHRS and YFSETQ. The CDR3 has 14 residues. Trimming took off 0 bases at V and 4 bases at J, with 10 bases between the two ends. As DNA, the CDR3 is TGCGCCAGCAGCTTGGGGGCAGGGACCACTGAAGCTTTCTTT. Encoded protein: CASSLGAGTTEAFF.

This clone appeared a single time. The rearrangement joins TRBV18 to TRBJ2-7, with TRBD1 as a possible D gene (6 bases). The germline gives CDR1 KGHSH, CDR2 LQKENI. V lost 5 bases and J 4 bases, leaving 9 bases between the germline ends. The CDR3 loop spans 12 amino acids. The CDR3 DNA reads TGTGCCAGCTCAAACCAGGGGTACGAGCAGTACTTC. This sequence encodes CASSNQGYEQYF.

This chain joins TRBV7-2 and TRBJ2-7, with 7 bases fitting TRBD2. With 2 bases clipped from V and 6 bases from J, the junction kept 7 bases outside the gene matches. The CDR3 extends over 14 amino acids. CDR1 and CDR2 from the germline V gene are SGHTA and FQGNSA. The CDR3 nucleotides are TGTGCCAGCAGCTTAAGAGGGAGGGCAGGCGAGCAGTACTTC. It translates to CASSLRGRAGEQYF. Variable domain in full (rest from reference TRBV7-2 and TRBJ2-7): GAGVSQSPSNKVTEKGKDVELRCDPISGHTALYWYRQSLGQGLEFLIYFQGNSAPDKSGLPSDRFSAERTGGSVSTLTIQRTQQEDSAVYLCASSLRGRAGEQYFGPGTRLTVT.